This is a list of T cell receptor beta chains from one sample in a study of cytomegalovirus exposure and HLA in healthy donors. Data came from immunoSEQ multiplex PCR; TCRdb stores just in-frame clones and leaves some out. Among roughly 130,000 clones listed, 74% were seen once. The sequenced sample consisted of PBMCs. These receptors were collected from a man in his forties in good health and CMV-seropositive. CDR3s leave out the opening cysteine and the closing phenylalanine or tryptophan.

v_call,j_call,cdr3_aa
TRBV7-6,TRBJ1-5,ASSLVPRQASHSNQPQH
TRBV6-5,TRBJ1-1,ASRRRTAEVAF
TRBV7-9,TRBJ1-6,ASSLRQFQNSPLH
TRBV28,TRBJ1-3,AVVAAPEGNTIY
TRBV6-4,TRBJ2-2,ASSVNSLSGELF
TRBV9,TRBJ1-4,ASSAFQGENEKLF
TRBV7-2,TRBJ1-6,ASSQRGLSSPLH
TRBV7-9,TRBJ1-1,ASSLNGNTEAF
TRBV27,TRBJ2-1,ASSLNPTRQVRNEQF
TRBV10-1,TRBJ1-1,ASSGTVNTEAF
TRBV9,TRBJ1-1,ASSSSYTEAF
TRBV15,TRBJ2-7,ATSREVSAYEQY
TRBV6-4,TRBJ2-7,ASINHIGRPYEQY
TRBV28,TRBJ1-4,ASSPGQGRGEKLF
TRBV5-1,TRBJ2-3,ASSLVEGANTQY
TRBV28,TRBJ1-2,ASRTTGGSGYT
TRBV9,TRBJ1-2,ASSQRREGGGYT